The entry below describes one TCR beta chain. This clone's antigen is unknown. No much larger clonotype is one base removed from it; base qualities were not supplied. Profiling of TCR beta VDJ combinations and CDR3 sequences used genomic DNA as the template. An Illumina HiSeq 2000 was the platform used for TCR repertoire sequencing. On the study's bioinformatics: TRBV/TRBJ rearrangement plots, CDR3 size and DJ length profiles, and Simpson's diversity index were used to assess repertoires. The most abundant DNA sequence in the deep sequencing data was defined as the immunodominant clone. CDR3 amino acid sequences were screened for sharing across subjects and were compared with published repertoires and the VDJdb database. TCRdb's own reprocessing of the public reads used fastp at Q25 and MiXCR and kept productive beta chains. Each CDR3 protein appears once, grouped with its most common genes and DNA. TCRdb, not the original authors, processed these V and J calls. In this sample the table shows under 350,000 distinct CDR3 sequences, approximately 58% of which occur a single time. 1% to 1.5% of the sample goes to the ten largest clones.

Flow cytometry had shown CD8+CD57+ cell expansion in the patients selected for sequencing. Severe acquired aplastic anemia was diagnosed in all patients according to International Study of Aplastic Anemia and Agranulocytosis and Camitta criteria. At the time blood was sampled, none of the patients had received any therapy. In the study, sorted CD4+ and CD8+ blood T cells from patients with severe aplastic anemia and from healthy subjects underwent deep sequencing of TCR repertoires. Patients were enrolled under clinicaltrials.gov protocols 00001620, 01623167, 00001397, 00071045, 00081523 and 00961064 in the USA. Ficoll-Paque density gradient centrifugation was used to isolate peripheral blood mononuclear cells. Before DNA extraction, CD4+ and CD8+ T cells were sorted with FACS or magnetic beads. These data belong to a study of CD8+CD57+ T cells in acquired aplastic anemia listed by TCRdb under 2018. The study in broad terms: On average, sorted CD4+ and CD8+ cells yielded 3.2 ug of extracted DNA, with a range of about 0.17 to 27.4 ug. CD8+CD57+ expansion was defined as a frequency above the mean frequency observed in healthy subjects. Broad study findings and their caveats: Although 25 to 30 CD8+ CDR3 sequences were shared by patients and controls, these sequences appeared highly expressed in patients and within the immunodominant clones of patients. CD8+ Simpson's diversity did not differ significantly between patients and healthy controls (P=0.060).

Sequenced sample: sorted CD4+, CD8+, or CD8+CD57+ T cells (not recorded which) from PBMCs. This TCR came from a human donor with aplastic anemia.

The encoded CDR3 is CASSLGTSGAANTGELFF. Read as DNA, the sequence is TGTGCCAGCAGCCTAGGGACTAGCGGGGCCGCGAACACCGGGGAGCTGTTTTTT. Recombination linked TRBV7-9 to TRBJ2-2, with 13 junctional bases fitting TRBD2. Reading the germline V gene (reference sequence) gives CDR1 SEHNR and CDR2 FQNEAQ. From the cysteine up to the phenylalanine, the CDR3 has a length of 18 residues. Only CDR3 DNA remains: 54 bases, in frame from the first base. Relative to germline, V is missing 5 bases and J is missing 0 bases, with 6 bases of the junction outside any gene match. Reference TRBV7-9 and TRBJ2-2 genes cover what lies past the CDR3, so the full variable domain is DTGVSQNPRHKITKRGQNVTFRCDPISEHNRLYWYRQTLGQGPEFLTYFQNEAQLEKSRLLSDRFSAERPKGSFSTLEIQRTEQGDSAMYLCASSLGTSGAANTGELFFGEGSRLTVL.